The entry that follows covers one T cell receptor (beta chain) sequence. What antigen it recognizes has not been identified. Per-nucleotide qualities are absent, and no much larger clonotype sits a single base away. This entry belongs to a study of T-cell reconstitution after alpha-beta-depleted transplantation in children listed by TCRdb under 2016. For the study in its entirety: The study quantitatively tracked T-cell immune reconstitution after TCRalphabeta/CD19-depleted allogeneic hematopoietic cell transplantation in children using TCR repertoire profiling. What the research found in general, with its limitations: In some patients, the high TCRbeta diversity seen at day 60 was put down to recipient T cells and intrathymic progenitors that had survived conditioning. The apparently early alphabetaT-cell count recovery about two months after transplant was reportedly dependent on only several hundred rapidly expanded clones derived from non-depleted graft cells. Over subsequent months, a decline in hyperexpanded clone frequencies was noted, and after one year, T-cell counts and TCRbeta diversity were mostly ascribed to newly produced T cells.

The library was built by means of PCR. Sequencing was carried out with an Illumina HiSeq 2500. TCR libraries were prepared with molecular barcoding, using unique molecular identifiers to normalize TCRbeta repertoire quantification. Starting from the raw public reads, TCRdb applied fastp trimming at Q25, assembled clones with MiXCR and retained in-frame beta chains. Identical CDR3 proteins give one entry, which carries the most common genes and DNA. The sample table holds about 830,000 distinct CDR3 sequences, of which about 16% were seen once. Together, the top ten hold about 4.6% of the sample. The treatment or condition label for this specimen denotes: allogeneic hematopoietic cell transplantation with graft depleted of TCRalphabeta T cells and CD19 B cells. The children who served as transplant recipients had been given grafts of TCRalphabeta/CD19-depleted allogeneic hematopoietic cells. V lost 3 bases and J lost 4 bases; the stretch between them is 10 bases long. From cysteine to phenylalanine, the CDR3 is 13 amino acids long. Solely the CDR3 DNA is kept, with 39 bases framed from the first base.

The sequences come from PBMCs, mostly from graft donor cells, collected 360 days after TCRalphabeta/CD19-depleted stem cell transplant. The sequence joins TRBV12-3 or TRBV12-4 to TRBJ2-7; the D gene is unclear. The TCR sequence derives from a male patient younger than 18 who had a stem cell transplant for acute lymphoblastic leukemia, so the T cells may come from the graft donor. The CDR3 here reads CASSFSLYYEQYF. The DNA reads TGTGCCAGCAGTTTTTCACTGTATTACGAGCAGTACTTC.